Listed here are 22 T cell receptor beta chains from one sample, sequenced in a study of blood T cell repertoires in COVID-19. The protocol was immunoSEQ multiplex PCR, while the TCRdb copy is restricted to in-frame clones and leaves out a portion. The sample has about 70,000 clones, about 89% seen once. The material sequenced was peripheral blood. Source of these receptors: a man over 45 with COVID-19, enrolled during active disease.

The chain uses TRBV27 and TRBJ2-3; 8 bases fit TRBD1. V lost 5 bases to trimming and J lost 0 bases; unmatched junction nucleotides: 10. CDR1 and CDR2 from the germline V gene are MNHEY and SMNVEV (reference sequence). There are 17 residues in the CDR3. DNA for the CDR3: TGTGCCAGCAGTCCGCCGACAGGGGACACTAGCACAGATACGCAGTATTTT. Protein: CASSPPTGDTSTDTQYF.

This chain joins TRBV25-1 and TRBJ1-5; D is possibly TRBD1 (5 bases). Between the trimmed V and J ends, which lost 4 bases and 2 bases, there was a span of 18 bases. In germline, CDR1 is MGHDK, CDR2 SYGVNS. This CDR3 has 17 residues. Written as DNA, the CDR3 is TGTGCCAGCAGTGCCCTGTGGGGCGGGAGGCGCAATCAGCCCCAGCATTTT. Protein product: CASSALWGGRRNQPQHF. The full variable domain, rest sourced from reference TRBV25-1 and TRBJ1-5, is EADIYQTPRYLVIGTGKKITLECSQTMGHDKMYWYQQDPGMELHLIHYSYGVNSTEKGDLSSESTVSRIRTEHFPLTLESARPSHTSQYLCASSALWGGRRNQPQHFGDGTRLSIL.

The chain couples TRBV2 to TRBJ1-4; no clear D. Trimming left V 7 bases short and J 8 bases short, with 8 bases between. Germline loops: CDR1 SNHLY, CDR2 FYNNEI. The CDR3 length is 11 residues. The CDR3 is CASTTREKLFF. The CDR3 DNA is TGTGCCAGCACGACAAGGGAAAAACTGTTTTTT. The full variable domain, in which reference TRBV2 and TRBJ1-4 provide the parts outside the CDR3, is EPEVTQTPSHQVTQMGQEVILRCVPISNHLYFYWYRQILGQKVEFLVSFYNNEISEKSEIFDDQFSVERPDGSNFTLKIRSTKLEDSAMYFCASTTREKLFFGSGTQLSVL.

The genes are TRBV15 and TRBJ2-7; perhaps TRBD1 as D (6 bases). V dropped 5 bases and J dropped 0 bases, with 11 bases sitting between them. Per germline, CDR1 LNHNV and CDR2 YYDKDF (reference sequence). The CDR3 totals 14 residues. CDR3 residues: CATSPWDTSYEQYF. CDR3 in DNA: TGTGCCACCAGCCCGTGGGACACCTCCTACGAGCAGTACTTC.

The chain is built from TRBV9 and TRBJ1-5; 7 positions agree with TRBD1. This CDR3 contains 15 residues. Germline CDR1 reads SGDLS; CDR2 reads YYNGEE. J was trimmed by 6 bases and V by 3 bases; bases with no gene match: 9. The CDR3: CASSATDRVTQPQHF. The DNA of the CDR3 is TGTGCCAGCAGCGCCACAGACAGGGTGACTCAGCCCCAGCATTTT.

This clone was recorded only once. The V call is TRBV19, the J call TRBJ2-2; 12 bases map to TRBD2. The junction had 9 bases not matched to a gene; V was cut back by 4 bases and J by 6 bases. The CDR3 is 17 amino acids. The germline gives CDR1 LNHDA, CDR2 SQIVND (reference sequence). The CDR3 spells CASSRGATSGRAGELFF. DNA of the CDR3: TGTGCCAGTAGTAGAGGGGCGACTAGCGGGAGAGCCGGGGAGCTGTTTTTT.

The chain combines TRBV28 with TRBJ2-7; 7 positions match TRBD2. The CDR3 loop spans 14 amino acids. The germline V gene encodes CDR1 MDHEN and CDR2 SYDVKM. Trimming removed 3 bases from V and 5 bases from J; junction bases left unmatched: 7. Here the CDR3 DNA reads TGTGCCAGCAGTTTGGGAGGGAGGATGGACGAGCAGTACTTC. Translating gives CASSLGGRMDEQYF. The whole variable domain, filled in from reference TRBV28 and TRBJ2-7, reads DVKVTQSSRYLVKRTGEKVFLECVQDMDHENMFWYRQDPGLGLRLIYFSYDVKMKEKGDIPEGYSVSREKKERFSLILESASTNQTSMYLCASSLGGRMDEQYFGPGTRLTVT.

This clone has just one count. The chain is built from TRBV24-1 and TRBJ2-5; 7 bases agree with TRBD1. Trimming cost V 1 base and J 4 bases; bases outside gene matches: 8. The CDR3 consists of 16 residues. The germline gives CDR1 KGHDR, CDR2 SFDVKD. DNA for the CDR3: TGTGCCACCAGTGATTTAAAGACAGGGACGCGAGAGACCCAGTACTTC. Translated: CATSDLKTGTRETQYF.

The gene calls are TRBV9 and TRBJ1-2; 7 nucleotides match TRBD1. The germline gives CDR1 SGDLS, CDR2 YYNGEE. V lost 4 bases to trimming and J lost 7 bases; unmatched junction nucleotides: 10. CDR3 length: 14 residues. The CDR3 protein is CASSMEGARVGYTF. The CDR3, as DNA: TGTGCCAGCAGCATGGAGGGGGCGCGGGTTGGCTACACCTTC.

The CDR3, as DNA: TGTGCCAGCAGTCCCCTAACGGTCCCCTACGAGCAGTACGTC. Amino acid sequence: CASSPLTVPYEQYV. The rearrangement uses TRBV6-5 and TRBJ2-7; D is unclear. The V gene's germline CDR1 is MNHEY and CDR2 SVGAGI. CDR3 length equals 14 residues. Deletions cut 5 bases from V and 2 bases from J, with 13 bases between.

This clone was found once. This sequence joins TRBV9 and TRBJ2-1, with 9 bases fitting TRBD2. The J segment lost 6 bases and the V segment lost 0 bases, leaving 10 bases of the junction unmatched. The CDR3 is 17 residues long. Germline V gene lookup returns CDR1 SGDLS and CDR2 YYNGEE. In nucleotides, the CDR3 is TGTGCCAGCAGCGTAGATACTAGCGGGCCGATTCTCAATGAGCAGTTCTTC. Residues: CASSVDTSGPILNEQFF.

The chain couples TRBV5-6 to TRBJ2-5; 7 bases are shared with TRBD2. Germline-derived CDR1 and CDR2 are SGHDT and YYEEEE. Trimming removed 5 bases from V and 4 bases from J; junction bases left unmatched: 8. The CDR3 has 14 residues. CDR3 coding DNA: TGTGCCAGCAGGAGAGGGATAGCGGGAGAGACCCAGTACTTC. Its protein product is CASRRGIAGETQYF.

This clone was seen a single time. CDR3 nucleotide sequence: TGCGCCAGCAGCCGGGGAGACACCATATATTTT. It is translated as CASSRGDTIYF. The chain carries TRBV5-1 and TRBJ1-3; D not resolved. Between the trimmed V and J ends, which lost 4 bases and 8 bases, there was a span of 7 bases. The CDR3 spans 11 residues. Germline V lookup: CDR1 SGHRS, CDR2 YFSETQ. Together with reference TRBV5-1 and TRBJ1-3, the CDR3 gives the full variable domain: KAGVTQTPRYLIKTRGQQVTLSCSPISGHRSVSWYQQTPGQGLQFLFEYFSETQRNKGNFPGRFSGRQFSNSRSEMNVSTLELGDSALYLCASSRGDTIYFGEGSWLTVV.

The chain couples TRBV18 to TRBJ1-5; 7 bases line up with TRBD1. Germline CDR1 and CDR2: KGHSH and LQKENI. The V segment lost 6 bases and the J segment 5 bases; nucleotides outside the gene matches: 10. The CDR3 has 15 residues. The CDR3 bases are TGTGCCAGCTCGCTCACAGGGGCTGGTGATCAGCCCCAGCATTTT. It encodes CASSLTGAGDQPQHF.

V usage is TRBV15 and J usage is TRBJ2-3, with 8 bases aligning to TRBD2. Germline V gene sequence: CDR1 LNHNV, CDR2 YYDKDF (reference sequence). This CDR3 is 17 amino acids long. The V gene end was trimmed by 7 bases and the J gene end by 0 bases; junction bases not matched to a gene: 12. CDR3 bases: TGTGCCACCAACTCCCGCGGGAGGAGCACTAGCACAGATACGCAGTATTTT. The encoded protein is CATNSRGRSTSTDTQYF.

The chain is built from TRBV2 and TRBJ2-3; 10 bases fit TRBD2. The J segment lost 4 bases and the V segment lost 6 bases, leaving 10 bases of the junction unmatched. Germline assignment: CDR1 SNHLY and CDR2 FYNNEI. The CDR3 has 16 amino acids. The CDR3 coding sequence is TGTGCCAGCAGATCGAGCGGGAGGGGGGGGCCAGATACGCAGTATTTT. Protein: CASRSSGRGGPDTQYF.

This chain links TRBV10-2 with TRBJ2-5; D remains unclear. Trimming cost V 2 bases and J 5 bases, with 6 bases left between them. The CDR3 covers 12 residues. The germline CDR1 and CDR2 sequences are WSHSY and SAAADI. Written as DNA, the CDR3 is TGCGCCAGCAGTGAGGATCGGGAGACCCAGTACTTC. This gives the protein CASSEDRETQYF.

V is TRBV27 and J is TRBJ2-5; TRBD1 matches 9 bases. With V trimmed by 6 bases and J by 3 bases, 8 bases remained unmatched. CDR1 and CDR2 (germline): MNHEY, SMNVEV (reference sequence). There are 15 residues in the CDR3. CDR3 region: CASRTGQGFKETQYF. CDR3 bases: TGTGCCAGCAGAACGGGACAGGGTTTTAAAGAGACCCAGTACTTC.

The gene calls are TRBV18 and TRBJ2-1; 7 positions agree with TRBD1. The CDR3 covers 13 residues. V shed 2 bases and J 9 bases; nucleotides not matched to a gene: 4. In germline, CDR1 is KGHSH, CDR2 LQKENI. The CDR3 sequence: CASSPDRVTEQFF. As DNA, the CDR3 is TGTGCCAGCTCACCAGACAGGGTCACTGAGCAGTTCTTC.

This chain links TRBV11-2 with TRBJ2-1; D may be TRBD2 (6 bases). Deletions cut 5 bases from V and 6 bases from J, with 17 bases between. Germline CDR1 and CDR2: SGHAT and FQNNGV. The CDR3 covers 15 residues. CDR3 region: CASSQRLGSRNEQFF. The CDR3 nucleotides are TGTGCCAGCAGCCAAAGACTAGGTTCCCGCAATGAGCAGTTCTTC.

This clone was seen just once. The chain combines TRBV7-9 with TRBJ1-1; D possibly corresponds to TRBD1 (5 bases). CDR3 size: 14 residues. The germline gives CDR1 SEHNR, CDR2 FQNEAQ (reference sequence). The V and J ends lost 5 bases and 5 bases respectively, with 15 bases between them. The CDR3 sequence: CASSGRGGRTEAFF. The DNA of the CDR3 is TGTGCCAGCAGCGGAAGGGGTGGAAGAACTGAAGCTTTCTTT.

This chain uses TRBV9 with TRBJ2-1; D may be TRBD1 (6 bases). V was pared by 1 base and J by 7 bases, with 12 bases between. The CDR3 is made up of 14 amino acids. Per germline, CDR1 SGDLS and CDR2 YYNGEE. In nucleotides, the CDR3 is TGTGCCAGCAGCGTAAGTTGGGGGCGGAATGAGCAGTTCTTC. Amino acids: CASSVSWGRNEQFF.